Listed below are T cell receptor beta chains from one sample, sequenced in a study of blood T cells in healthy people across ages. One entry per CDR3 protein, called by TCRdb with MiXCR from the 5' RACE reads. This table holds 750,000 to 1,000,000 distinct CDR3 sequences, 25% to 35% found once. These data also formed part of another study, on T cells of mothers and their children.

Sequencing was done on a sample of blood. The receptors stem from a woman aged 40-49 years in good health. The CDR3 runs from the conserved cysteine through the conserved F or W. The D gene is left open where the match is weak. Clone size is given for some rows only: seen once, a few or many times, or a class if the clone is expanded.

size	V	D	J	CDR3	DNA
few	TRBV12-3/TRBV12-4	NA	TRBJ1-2	CASSPAGTGYTF	TGTGCCAGCAGCCCCGCCGGGACTGGCTACACCTTC
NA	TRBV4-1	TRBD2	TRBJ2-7	CASSPSASGGSCEQYF	TGCGCCAGCAGCCCTTCTGCTAGCGGGGGCTCCTGCGAGCAGTACTTC
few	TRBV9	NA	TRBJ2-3	CASSVGAGARTDTQYF	TGTGCCAGCAGCGTAGGGGCGGGGGCGCGCACAGATACGCAGTATTTT
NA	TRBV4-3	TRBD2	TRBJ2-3	CASSRKLMTSSDTQYF	TGCGCCAGCAGCCGAAAACTTATGACTAGCTCTGATACGCAGTATTTT
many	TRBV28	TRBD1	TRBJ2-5	CASSPIGQGQETQYF	TGTGCCAGCAGCCCTATAGGACAGGGGCAAGAGACCCAGTACTTC
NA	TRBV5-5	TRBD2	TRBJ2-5	CSSSFGGRETQYF	TGTTCCAGCAGCTTCGGGGGGAGAGAGACCCAGTACTTC
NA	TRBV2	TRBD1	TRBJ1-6	CATLTGQGAYSPLHF	TGTGCCACCTTAACAGGGCAGGGGGCCTATTCACCCCTCCACTTT
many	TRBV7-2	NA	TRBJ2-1	CASSLSAWEQFF	TGTGCCAGCAGCCTGAGTGCTTGGGAGCAGTTCTTC
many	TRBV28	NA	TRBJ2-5	CASTTVGSPQYF	TGTGCCAGCACCACTGTAGGCTCTCCCCAGTACTTC
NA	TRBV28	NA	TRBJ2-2	CASNRNTGELFF	TGTGCCAGCAACAGGAACACCGGGGAGCTGTTTTTT
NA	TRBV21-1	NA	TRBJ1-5	CASSKDGRERSNSNQPQHF	TGTGCCAGCAGCAAAGACGGCAGGGAGCGTAGTAATAGCAATCAGCCCCAGCATTTT
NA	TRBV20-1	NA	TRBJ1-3	CSARIDSSKNTIYF	TGCAGTGCTAGAATCGACAGCAGCAAAAACACCATATATTTT
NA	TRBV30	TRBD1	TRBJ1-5	CAWSIDRDQPQHF	TGTGCCTGGAGTATAGACAGGGATCAGCCCCAGCATTTT
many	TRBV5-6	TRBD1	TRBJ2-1	CASRFAGTGGNEQFF	TGTGCCAGCAGGTTCGCCGGGACAGGGGGCAATGAGCAGTTCTTC
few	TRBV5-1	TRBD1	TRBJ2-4	CASSPGDRGRSRAKNIQYF	TGCGCCAGCAGCCCGGGGGACAGGGGGCGTTCACGGGCCAAAAACATTCAGTACTTC
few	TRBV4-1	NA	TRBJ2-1	CARSQGGNSYNEQFF	TGCGCCCGCAGCCAAGGAGGAAACTCCTACAATGAGCAGTTCTTC
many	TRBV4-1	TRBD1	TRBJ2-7	CASSQSGTGGYEQYF	TGCGCCAGCAGCCAATCCGGGACAGGGGGTTACGAGCAGTACTTC
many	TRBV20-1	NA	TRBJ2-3	CSAREAATDTQYF	TGCAGTGCTAGAGAAGCGGCCACAGATACGCAGTATTTT
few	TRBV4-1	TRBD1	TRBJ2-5	CASSQDGDRGRQETQYF	TGCGCCAGCAGCCAAGATGGGGACAGGGGTAGACAAGAGACCCAGTACTTC
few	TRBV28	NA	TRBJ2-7	CASNLDTRSSYEQYF	TGTGCCAGCAACCTGGACACCCGTTCCTCCTACGAGCAGTACTTC
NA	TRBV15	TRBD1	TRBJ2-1	CATSKSREPGGEDEQFF	TGTGCCACCAGCAAATCAAGGGAGCCAGGGGGTGAAGATGAGCAGTTCTTC
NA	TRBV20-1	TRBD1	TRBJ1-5	CSARVTGGNQPQHF	TGCAGTGCTAGAGTGACAGGGGGCAATCAGCCCCAGCATTTT
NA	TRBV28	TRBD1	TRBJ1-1	CASSYRDRGAFF	TGTGCCAGCAGTTACCGGGACAGGGGCGCTTTCTTT
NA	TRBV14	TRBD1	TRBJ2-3	CASSQVGQVSYF	TGTGCCAGCAGCCAAGTGGGACAGGTATCGTATTTT
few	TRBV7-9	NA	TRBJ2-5	CASSLDPRARTDQETQYF	TGTGCCAGCAGCTTAGACCCACGCGCTCGGACGGATCAAGAGACCCAGTACTTC
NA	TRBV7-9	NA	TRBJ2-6	CASSLAPGAGSGANVLTF	TGTGCCAGCAGCTTAGCGCCGGGGGCGGGCTCTGGGGCCAACGTCCTGACTTTC
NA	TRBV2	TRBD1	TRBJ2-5	CASSETGTAQETQYF	TGTGCCAGCAGCGAAACCGGGACAGCTCAAGAGACCCAGTACTTC
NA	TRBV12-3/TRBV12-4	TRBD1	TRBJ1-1	CASKTGTENTEAFF	TGTGCCAGCAAAACCGGGACAGAGAACACTGAAGCTTTCTTT
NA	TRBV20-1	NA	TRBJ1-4	CSARERATNEKLFF	TGCAGTGCTAGAGAGAGGGCAACTAATGAAAAACTGTTTTTT
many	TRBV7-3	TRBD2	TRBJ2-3	CASSLRLAGNTDTQYF	TGTGCCAGCAGCTTAAGGCTAGCGGGGAACACAGATACGCAGTATTTT
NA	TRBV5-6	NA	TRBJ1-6	CASSLDSITLHF	TGTGCCAGCAGCTTGGACAGTATCACCCTCCACTTT
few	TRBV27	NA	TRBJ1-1	CASSFGGWGTEAFF	TGTGCCAGCAGTTTTGGGGGGTGGGGAACTGAAGCTTTCTTT
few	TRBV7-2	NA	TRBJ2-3	CASSSQDSKTDTQYF	TGTGCCAGCAGCTCCCAAGACAGTAAGACAGATACGCAGTATTTT
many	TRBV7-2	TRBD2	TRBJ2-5	CASSLLAGGWETQYF	TGTGCCAGCAGCTTACTGGCCGGGGGGTGGGAGACCCAGTACTTC
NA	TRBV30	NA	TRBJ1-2	CAWIPTPARRVYGYTF	TGTGCCTGGATTCCTACCCCCGCGAGACGGGTCTATGGCTACACCTTC
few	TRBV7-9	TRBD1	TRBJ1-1	CASSTGQGLRNTEAFF	TGTGCCAGCAGCACTGGACAGGGGTTAAGGAACACTGAAGCTTTCTTT
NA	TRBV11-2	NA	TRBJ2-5	CASSLDGPSGETQYF	TGTGCCAGCAGCTTAGATGGGCCTTCGGGCGAGACCCAGTACTTC
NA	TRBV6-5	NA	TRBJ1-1	CASTTARNTEAFF	TGTGCCAGCACAACGGCCAGGAACACTGAAGCTTTCTTT
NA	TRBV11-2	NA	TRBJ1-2	CASSVSGPGGYTF	TGTGCCAGCAGCGTATCGGGACCTGGGGGCTACACCTTC
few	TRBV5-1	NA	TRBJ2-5	CASSFNRVLETQYF	TGCGCCAGCAGCTTCAACAGGGTATTGGAGACCCAGTACTTC
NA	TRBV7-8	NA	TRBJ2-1	CASSLEDWERDEQFF	TGTGCCAGCAGCTTAGAGGACTGGGAGAGGGATGAGCAGTTCTTC
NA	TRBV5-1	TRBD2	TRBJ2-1	CASSLVSGSKNEQFF	TGCGCCAGCAGTTTGGTTAGCGGGAGTAAGAATGAGCAGTTCTTC
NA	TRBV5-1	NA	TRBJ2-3	CASSLRPSSDTQYF	TGCGCCAGCAGCTTACGGCCCAGTTCAGATACGCAGTATTTT
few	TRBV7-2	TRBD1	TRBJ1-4	CASSAGGAVPNEKLFF	TGTGCCAGCAGCGCAGGGGGAGCGGTCCCAAATGAAAAACTGTTTTTT
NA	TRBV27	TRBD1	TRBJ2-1	CASIRTGNNKQFF	TGTGCCAGCATTAGGACAGGCAACAATAAGCAGTTCTTC
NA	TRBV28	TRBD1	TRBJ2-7	CASTRDRAIYNEQYF	TGTGCCAGCACCAGGGACAGGGCGATCTACAATGAGCAGTACTTC
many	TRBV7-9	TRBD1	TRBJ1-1	CASSFSGGAEINTEAFF	TGTGCCAGCAGCTTCTCAGGGGGTGCGGAAATAAACACTGAAGCTTTCTTT
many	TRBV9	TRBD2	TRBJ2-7	CASSPRLAGLSEQYF	TGTGCCAGCAGCCCCAGACTAGCGGGTCTTTCCGAGCAGTACTTC
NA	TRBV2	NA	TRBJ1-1	CASSDRWNTEAFF	TGTGCCAGCAGTGACAGGTGGAACACTGAAGCTTTCTTT
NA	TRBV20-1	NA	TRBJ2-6	CSATLAGANVLTF	TGCAGTGCTACCCTAGCTGGGGCCAACGTCCTGACTTTC
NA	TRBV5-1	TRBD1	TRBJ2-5	CASSLDRGALEQYF	TGCGCCAGCAGCTTGGACAGGGGAGCTTTGGAGCAGTACTTC
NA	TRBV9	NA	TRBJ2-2	CASSLSSNTGELFF	TGTGCCAGCAGCCTTAGCTCGAACACCGGGGAGCTGTTTTTT
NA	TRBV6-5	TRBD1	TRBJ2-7	CAGSYADRANYEQYF	TGTGCCGGCAGTTACGCTGACAGGGCAAACTACGAGCAGTACTTC
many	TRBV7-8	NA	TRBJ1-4	CASSPGREKLFF	TGTGCCAGCAGCCCGGGACGTGAAAAACTGTTTTTT
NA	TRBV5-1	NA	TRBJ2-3	CASSLELLARGTDTQYF	TGCGCCAGCAGCTTGGAACTCCTAGCTCGGGGGACAGATACGCAGTATTTT
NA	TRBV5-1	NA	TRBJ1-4	CASSNQAAGTGKKLFF	TGCGCCAGCAGCAACCAGGCGGCAGGGACGGGTAAAAAACTGTTTTTT
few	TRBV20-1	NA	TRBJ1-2	CSARGPDSLQSGYTF	TGCAGTGCTAGAGGTCCGGACAGTCTTCAAAGCGGCTACACCTTC
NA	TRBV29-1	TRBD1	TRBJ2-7	CSVKGTASYEQYF	TGCAGCGTTAAAGGGACAGCGTCCTACGAGCAGTACTTC
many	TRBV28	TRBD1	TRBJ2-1	CASTLGGESSYNEQFF	TGTGCCAGCACCCTAGGGGGCGAGAGCTCCTACAATGAGCAGTTCTTC